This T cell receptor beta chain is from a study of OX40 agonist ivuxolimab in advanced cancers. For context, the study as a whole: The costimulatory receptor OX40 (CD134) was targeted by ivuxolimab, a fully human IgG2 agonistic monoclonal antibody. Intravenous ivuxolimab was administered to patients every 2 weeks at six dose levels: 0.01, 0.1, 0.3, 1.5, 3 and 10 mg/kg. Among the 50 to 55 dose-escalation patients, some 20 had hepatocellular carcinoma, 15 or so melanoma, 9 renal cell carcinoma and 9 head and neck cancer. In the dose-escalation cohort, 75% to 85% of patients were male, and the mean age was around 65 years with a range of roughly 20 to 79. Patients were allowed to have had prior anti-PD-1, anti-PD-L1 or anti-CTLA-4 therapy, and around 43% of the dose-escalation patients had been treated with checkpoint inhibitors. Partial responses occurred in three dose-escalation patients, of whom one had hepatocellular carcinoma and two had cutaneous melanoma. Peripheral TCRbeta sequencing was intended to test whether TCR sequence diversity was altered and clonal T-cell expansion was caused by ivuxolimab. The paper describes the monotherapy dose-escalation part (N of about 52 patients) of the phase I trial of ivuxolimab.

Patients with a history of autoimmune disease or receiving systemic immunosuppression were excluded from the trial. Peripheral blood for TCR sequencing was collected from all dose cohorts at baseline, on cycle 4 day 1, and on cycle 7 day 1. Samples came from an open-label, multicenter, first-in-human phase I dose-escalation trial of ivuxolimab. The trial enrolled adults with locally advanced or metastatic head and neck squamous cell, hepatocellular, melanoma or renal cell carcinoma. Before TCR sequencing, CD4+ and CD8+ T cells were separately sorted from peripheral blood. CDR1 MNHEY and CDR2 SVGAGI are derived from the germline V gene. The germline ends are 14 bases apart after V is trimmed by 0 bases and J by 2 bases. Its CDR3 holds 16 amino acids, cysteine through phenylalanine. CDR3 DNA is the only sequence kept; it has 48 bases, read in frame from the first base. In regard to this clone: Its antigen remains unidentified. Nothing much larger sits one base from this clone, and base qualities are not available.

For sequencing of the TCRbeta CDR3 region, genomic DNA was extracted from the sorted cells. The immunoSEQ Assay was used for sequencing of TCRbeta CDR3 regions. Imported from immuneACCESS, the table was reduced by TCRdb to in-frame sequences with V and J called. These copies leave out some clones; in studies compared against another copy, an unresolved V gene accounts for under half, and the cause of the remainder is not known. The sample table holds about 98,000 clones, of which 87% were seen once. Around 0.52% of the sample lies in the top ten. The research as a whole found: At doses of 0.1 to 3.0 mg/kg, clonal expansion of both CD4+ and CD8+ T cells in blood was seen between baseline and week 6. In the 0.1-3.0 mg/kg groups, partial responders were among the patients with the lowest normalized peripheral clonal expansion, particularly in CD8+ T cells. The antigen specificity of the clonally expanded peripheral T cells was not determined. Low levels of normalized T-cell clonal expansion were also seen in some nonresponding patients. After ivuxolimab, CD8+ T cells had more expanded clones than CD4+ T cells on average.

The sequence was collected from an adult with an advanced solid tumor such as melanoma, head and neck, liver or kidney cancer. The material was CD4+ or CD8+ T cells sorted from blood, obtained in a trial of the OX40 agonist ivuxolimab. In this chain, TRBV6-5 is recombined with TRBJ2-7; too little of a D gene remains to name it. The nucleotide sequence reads TGTGCCAGCAGTTACTCGAGTACGGCCCCGACCTACGAGCAGTACTTC. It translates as CASSYSSTAPTYEQYF.